This TCR beta chain was sequenced in a study of T cells in women clearing cervical HPV infection (dated by TCRdb to between 2017 and 2018). About the investigation overall: Cases were 25 women with histologically confirmed HPV16-related CIN3 or worse, including a couple of invasive cancers. Five blinded duplicates per group were added as quality controls, so that some 60 samples were obtained: 50 or so participants and about 10 replicates. Because only a few women had HLA typing data, the possibility that HLA type acted as a confounder could not be ruled out. Among cases, blood sampling occurred a median of about 150 days after lesion detection, with an interquartile range of roughly 85 to 200 days. The parent cohort enrolled some 10,000 women aged 18 or older in Guanacaste, Costa Rica, during about 1992 to 1995 and followed them for approximately seven years. Cases had a median age of approximately 34 years and controls had a median age of around 40, with no significant differences in baseline characteristics. Cases were matched to controls by age within five years and by the year the sample was collected. The 20 to 25 controls were women who cleared a single incident HPV16 infection within 12 months without developing precancer or cancer. Nested within Costa Rica's Guanacaste HPV Natural History Study, an exploratory proof-of-principle case-control study compared TCR repertoires across cervical HPV16 outcomes. Blood from cases was collected at the visit where the lesion was first found, while blood from controls was collected once the infection could no longer be detected.

Every participant had a single incident cervical HPV16 infection, and prevalent HPV16 infections were excluded. Cervical HPV DNA was detected by MY09/MY11 PCR, and genotyping was performed by dot-blot hybridization. More than 14 mL of heparinized blood were centrifuged, and the buffy coat was split into aliquots, frozen at -30 degrees C, and then kept at -80 degrees C. QIAGEN kits were used to extract genomic DNA from the buffy coat specimens. The immunoSEQ assay used multiplex PCR to amplify TCR beta CDR3 regions from an average of about 1.1 ug of genomic DNA per sample. Primer bias was corrected in the assay by using a complete synthetic TCR repertoire to establish an amplification baseline. The amplicons were sequenced using the Illumina platform. In the paper's pipeline: Error correction of the sequences involved clustering with frequency ratios plus a modified nearest-neighbor algorithm, after which the sequences were analyzed in the immunoSEQ Analyzer using IMGT gene definitions. At each rarefaction depth, TCR richness and evenness were averaged across 20 rarefaction repeats, and any sample with fewer sequences than the depth was left out. V, D and J gene relative abundances were compared between groups with Wilcoxon rank sum tests, applying FDR correction. An intraclass correlation of around 96% for TCR richness and an average of about 80% across 66 gene segments were obtained from the blinded duplicates. In its TCRdb copy, this immuneACCESS table keeps in-frame sequences only and misses some clones. Where compared with another copy, unresolved V genes explain less than half of these, and the others have no known cause. That table furnishes V, J and clone size, whereas the DNA furnished D and trimming. The sample table on file contains about 36,000 clones. The top ten constitute roughly 3.7% of the sample.

General findings and caveats noted by the study authors: Whether associations preceded infection or resulted from infection could not be shown with the cross-sectional design, and effector/memory subsets and HPV-specific T cells were not isolated. TCR repertoire richness was significantly higher in CIN3+ cases than in controls across sequencing depths, while evenness did not differ. Cases had lower TRBV6-7 relative abundance than controls (about 0.099% versus 0.16%; Bonferroni P = 0.0008). Because the number of T cells per sample was unknown, the richness differences could reflect varying T-cell content rather than repertoire biology. Cases were distinguished from controls with an estimated AUC of 0.65 to 0.85 by random forest classifiers combining richness and V gene abundances.

Turning to this clone: Its cognate antigen has yet to be identified. The observed sequence ends 3 residues before the CDR3 terminus, with the missing tail filled in from the germline J gene.

V and J are trimmed by 1 base and 8 bases, and the gene matches miss 4 bases of the junction. The germline V gene encodes CDR1 SGHDT and CDR2 YYEEEE. Its CDR3 holds 15 amino acids, cysteine through phenylalanine. Of the CDR3's DNA, 36 bases were read; they are in frame from base 1. The clonotype originates from a woman between 18 and 75 years old with a cervical HPV16 infection that either progressed to CIN3+ or cleared (not recorded which). The sequenced material came from blood buffy coat. The chain is assembled from TRBV5-6 and TRBJ2-1; the central 12 bases match TRBD2. Incomplete CDR3 DNA: TGTGCCAGCAGCTTGCGGCTAGCGGGGGGGGATGAG. Its protein product is CASSLRLAGGDE. The CDR3 reads in full as CASSLRLAGGDEQFF.